This passage covers 2 T cell receptor beta chains from one sample sequenced in a study of blood T cell repertoires in COVID-19. Assay used: immunoSEQ multiplex PCR; TCRdb lists only in-frame clones, some missing. The sample contains around 170,000 clones, roughly 84% of which appear only once. The material sequenced was PBMCs or T cells enriched from blood (not recorded which). These TCRs come from a woman aged 50 to 65 who had recovered from COVID-19.

The chain joins TRBV7-2 to TRBJ1-5, with TRBD1 identical over 7 bases. Germline assignment: CDR1 SGHTA and CDR2 FQGNSA. This CDR3 contains 14 residues. The trim removed 3 bases at V and 3 bases at J, leaving 2 bases unmatched. CDR3 bases: TGTGCCAGCAGCTTGGGACAGAACAATCAGCCCCAGCATTTT. Amino acid sequence: CASSLGQNNQPQHF.

This chain joins TRBV7-6 and TRBJ2-7; D not certain. Germline assignment: CDR1 SGHVS and CDR2 FNYEAQ. The CDR3 spans 16 residues. The V gene lost 0 bases and the J gene lost 1 base, with 13 bases spanning the gap. The CDR3 loop is CASSLAPRLSSYEQYF. Here the CDR3 DNA reads TGTGCCAGCAGCTTAGCGCCCAGGCTATCTTCCTACGAGCAGTACTTC.